A selection of T cell receptor beta chains follows, all from one sample in a study of T cell repertoires in cytomegalovirus infection. TCRdb used MiXCR to reprocess the reads, holding one entry per CDR3 protein. This sample has more than 45,000 distinct CDR3 sequences; around 18% occur once, and the top ten carry roughly 67%. No antigens are known for them. The sample in question was CD8+ T cells from cultured PBMCs, obtained from culture after CMV antigen stimulation. The source of these receptors is a human donor in good health (CMV status not recorded). Some clones in this sample may be carry-over from other donors' samples. Each CDR3 is given with its conserved first and last residue. A D gene is named only where the DNA matches it firmly. Some rows mark clone size as missing; the rest say once, few, many or name a class of expanded clone.

clone_size	j_call	d_call	v_call	cdr3_aa	cdr3_nt
.	TRBJ1-5	TRBD1	TRBV15	CATSRGEGTDQPQHF	TGTGCCACCAGCAGAGGGGAGGGGACAGATCAGCCCCAGCATTTT
few	TRBJ2-1	TRBD2	TRBV27	CASSPGLAGVSTDEQFF	TGTGCCAGCAGTCCCGGACTAGCGGGAGTTTCGACGGATGAGCAGTTCTTC
few	TRBJ1-2	.	TRBV6-2/TRBV6-3	CASSYLLVERVSNYGYTF	TGTGCCAGCAGTTACCTCCTGGTAGAGAGAGTATCTAACTATGGCTACACCTTC
.	TRBJ2-3	.	TRBV14	CASSQDGRGLISDTQYF	TGTGCCAGCAGCCAAGATGGGCGCGGATTAATTTCAGATACGCAGTATTTT
.	TRBJ2-1	.	TRBV7-2	CASSLFETVYNEQFF	TGTGCCAGCAGCTTATTCGAGACAGTATACAATGAGCAGTTCTTC
few	TRBJ1-2	TRBD1	TRBV28	CASTQDRAGGYTF	TGTGCCAGCACCCAAGACAGGGCTGGTGGCTACACCTTC
.	TRBJ2-7	TRBD2	TRBV7-3	CASSLMAGGQREQYF	TGTGCCAGCAGCTTAATGGCGGGAGGGCAGCGCGAGCAGTACTTC
.	TRBJ2-7	TRBD1	TRBV7-2	CASSPRDSTYEQYF	TGTGCCAGCAGCCCCCGGGACAGTACCTACGAGCAGTACTTC
few	TRBJ1-1	.	TRBV7-3	CASSLTGWGMNTEAFF	TGTGCCAGCAGCTTAACGGGTTGGGGCATGAACACTGAAGCTTTCTTT
.	TRBJ2-7	.	TRBV20-1	CSALVGGKNSYEQYF	TGCAGTGCCCTCGTAGGCGGAAAGAACTCCTACGAGCAGTACTTC
.	TRBJ1-2	.	TRBV7-8	CASSLQGWGGYTF	TGTGCCAGCAGCCTTCAGGGATGGGGCGGCTACACCTTC
.	TRBJ2-3	.	TRBV25-1	CASSEGFTQYF	TGTGCCAGCAGTGAGGGGTTTACGCAGTATTTT
few	TRBJ2-7	.	TRBV6-2/TRBV6-3	CASSYSSTWGEQYF	TGTGCCAGCAGTTACTCGAGCACCTGGGGCGAGCAGTACTTC
few	TRBJ2-4	TRBD2	TRBV4-1	CASSQDRLAGGKLAKNIQYF	TGCGCCAGCAGCCAAGATCGGCTAGCGGGGGGAAAACTAGCCAAAAACATTCAGTACTTC
.	TRBJ1-1	TRBD1	TRBV15	CATSSDGTGATEAFF	TGTGCCACCAGCAGTGATGGGACAGGGGCCACTGAAGCTTTCTTT
once	TRBJ1-1	.	TRBV2	CASWRNTEAFF	TGTGCCAGCTGGAGGAACACTGAAGCTTTCTTT
few	TRBJ2-1	TRBD2	TRBV7-6	CASSLVAGGDNEQFF	TGTGCCAGCAGCTTAGTGGCGGGGGGCGACAATGAGCAGTTCTTC
many	TRBJ1-3	.	TRBV4-3	CASSRIGETGNTIYF	TGCGCCAGCAGCCGTATTGGGGAAACTGGAAACACCATATATTTT
.	TRBJ2-7	TRBD1	TRBV20-1	CSARTGTGAVEQYF	TGCAGTGCTAGAACCGGGACAGGGGCGGTCGAGCAGTACTTC
few	TRBJ2-5	TRBD1	TRBV14	CASSQRQGQETQYF	TGTGCCAGCAGCCAACGACAGGGTCAAGAGACCCAGTACTTC
.	TRBJ2-7	.	TRBV7-9	CASSPRENYEQYF	TGTGCCAGCAGCCCGAGGGAGAACTACGAGCAGTACTTC
.	TRBJ1-3	.	TRBV10-3	CAISEPTVSGNTIYF	TGTGCCATCAGTGAGCCGACGGTCTCTGGAAACACCATATATTTT
.	TRBJ1-2	.	TRBV4-1	CASSQDRTSNYGYTF	TGCGCCAGCAGCCAAGATCGGACCAGTAACTATGGCTACACCTTC
.	TRBJ1-1	.	TRBV7-3	CASSFTGTNGRDTEAFF	TGTGCCAGCAGCTTCACCGGGACTAACGGTCGCGACACTGAAGCTTTCTTT
few	TRBJ2-7	TRBD1	TRBV27	CASSFGGQGYEQYF	TGTGCCAGCAGTTTTGGTGGACAGGGCTACGAGCAGTACTTC
few	TRBJ1-4	TRBD1	TRBV5-6	CASSWDRAGKLFF	TGTGCCAGCAGCTGGGACAGGGCCGGGAAACTGTTTTTT
few	TRBJ2-1	TRBD2	TRBV10-2	CASTTTGTSNPNEQFF	TGCGCCAGCACTACGACCGGGACTAGTAACCCGAATGAGCAGTTCTTC
.	TRBJ2-7	TRBD1	TRBV4-1	CASSHGTGDPEYF	TGCGCCAGCAGCCACGGGACAGGGGACCCGGAGTACTTC
many	TRBJ2-3	TRBD2	TRBV27	CASRVGQRDDTQYF	TGTGCCAGCAGGGTTGGGCAGCGGGATGATACGCAGTATTTT
few	TRBJ2-4	.	TRBV7-2	CASSLARGGLGKNIQYF	TGTGCCAGCAGCTTAGCCCGCGGGGGCTTGGGCAAAAACATTCAGTACTTC
few	TRBJ2-1	TRBD1	TRBV9	CASSTGTGYNEQFF	TGTGCCAGCAGCACGGGGACAGGGTACAATGAGCAGTTCTTC
few	TRBJ1-2	.	TRBV7-2	CASSLATKTRVGYTF	TGTGCCAGCAGCTTAGCGACCAAAACCCGTGTGGGCTACACCTTC
many	TRBJ1-1	.	TRBV7-9	CASSLDRHMNTEAFF	TGTGCCAGCAGCCTGGACAGACACATGAACACTGAAGCTTTCTTT
.	TRBJ2-2	.	TRBV7-9	CASSPPQGRTGELFF	TGTGCCAGCAGCCCCCCGCAGGGGCGCACCGGGGAGCTGTTTTTT
few	TRBJ1-1	.	TRBV12-3/TRBV12-4	CASSLVSYTEAFF	TGTGCCAGCAGTTTGGTCAGTTACACTGAAGCTTTCTTT
.	TRBJ1-2	.	TRBV4-3	CASSHPTPTGKGRYGYTF	TGCGCCAGCAGCCACCCTACGCCGACGGGAAAGGGGCGCTATGGCTACACCTTC
few	TRBJ2-1	.	TRBV24-1	CATSALMDEQFF	TGTGCCACCAGTGCTTTAATGGATGAGCAGTTCTTC
few	TRBJ2-5	TRBD2	TRBV11-2	CASRPPGTSVETQYF	TGTGCCAGCAGGCCACCAGGGACTAGTGTAGAGACCCAGTACTTC
many	TRBJ1-4	TRBD1	TRBV7-6	CASSSPGQAYRNEKLFF	TGTGCCAGCAGCTCTCCCGGACAGGCCTACCGCAATGAAAAACTGTTTTTT
.	TRBJ2-7	.	TRBV7-9	CASSPATQYEQYF	TGTGCCAGCAGCCCCGCAACCCAATACGAGCAGTACTTC